This T cell receptor (beta chain) is drawn from a study of CD8 T cells in ankylosing spondylitis. V lost 4 bases to trimming and J lost 2 bases, with 11 bases between them. Germline V gene data show CDR1 as SGHTA and CDR2 as FQGNSA. CDR3 length: 15 amino acids. TCRdb analysed the 5' RACE reads with MiXCR anew, one entry per CDR3 protein. Of 250,000 to 400,000 distinct CDR3 sequences in the sample, approximately 10% are singletons; the top ten hold roughly 9%. This clonotype was detected many times. This clonotype was obtained from a female donor with ankylosing spondylitis or in good health (not recorded which). V usage is TRBV7-2 and J usage is TRBJ1-4, with D possibly matching TRBD1 (6 bases). The specimen was blood, either unsorted or a sorted T cell fraction (not recorded which). The DNA for the CDR3 is TGTGCCAGCAGCTCCCGGGGGCACACTAATGAAAAACTGTTTTTT. As protein: CASSSRGHTNEKLFF.